The entry below describes one T cell receptor beta chain. Its antigen remains unknown. This entry is derived from a study of cytomegalovirus exposure and HLA in healthy donors. Study-level information: An early data release held about 85 million unique TCRs from HLA-typed donors.

The PCR made use of 60 Vbeta and 13 Jbeta primers. The data were produced by immunoSEQ multiplex PCR, yet TCRdb's version contains in-frame clones alone and is incomplete. Among about 150,000 clones, around 75% were seen once, and the ten largest hold 1.6%. Study results and limitations: TCR beta V- and J-gene trimming, according to a later analysis, was linked to a missense DCLRE1C variant. Common viral pathogens seemed, in a later analysis, to connect with several of the most significant clusters.

Germline CDR1 and CDR2: SGHNT and YYREEE (reference sequence). V lost 1 base and J lost 5; bases outside the gene matches: 5. The CDR3 is made up of 14 amino acids. The source material was PBMCs. The TCR originated in a woman aged 18-30 years in good health and CMV-seronegative. The rearrangement joins TRBV5-4 to TRBJ2-7, with 8 positions matching TRBD2. The CDR3 sequence: CASSLSLAGDEQYF. CDR3 DNA: TGTGCCAGCAGCTTGAGTCTAGCGGGCGACGAGCAGTACTTC.